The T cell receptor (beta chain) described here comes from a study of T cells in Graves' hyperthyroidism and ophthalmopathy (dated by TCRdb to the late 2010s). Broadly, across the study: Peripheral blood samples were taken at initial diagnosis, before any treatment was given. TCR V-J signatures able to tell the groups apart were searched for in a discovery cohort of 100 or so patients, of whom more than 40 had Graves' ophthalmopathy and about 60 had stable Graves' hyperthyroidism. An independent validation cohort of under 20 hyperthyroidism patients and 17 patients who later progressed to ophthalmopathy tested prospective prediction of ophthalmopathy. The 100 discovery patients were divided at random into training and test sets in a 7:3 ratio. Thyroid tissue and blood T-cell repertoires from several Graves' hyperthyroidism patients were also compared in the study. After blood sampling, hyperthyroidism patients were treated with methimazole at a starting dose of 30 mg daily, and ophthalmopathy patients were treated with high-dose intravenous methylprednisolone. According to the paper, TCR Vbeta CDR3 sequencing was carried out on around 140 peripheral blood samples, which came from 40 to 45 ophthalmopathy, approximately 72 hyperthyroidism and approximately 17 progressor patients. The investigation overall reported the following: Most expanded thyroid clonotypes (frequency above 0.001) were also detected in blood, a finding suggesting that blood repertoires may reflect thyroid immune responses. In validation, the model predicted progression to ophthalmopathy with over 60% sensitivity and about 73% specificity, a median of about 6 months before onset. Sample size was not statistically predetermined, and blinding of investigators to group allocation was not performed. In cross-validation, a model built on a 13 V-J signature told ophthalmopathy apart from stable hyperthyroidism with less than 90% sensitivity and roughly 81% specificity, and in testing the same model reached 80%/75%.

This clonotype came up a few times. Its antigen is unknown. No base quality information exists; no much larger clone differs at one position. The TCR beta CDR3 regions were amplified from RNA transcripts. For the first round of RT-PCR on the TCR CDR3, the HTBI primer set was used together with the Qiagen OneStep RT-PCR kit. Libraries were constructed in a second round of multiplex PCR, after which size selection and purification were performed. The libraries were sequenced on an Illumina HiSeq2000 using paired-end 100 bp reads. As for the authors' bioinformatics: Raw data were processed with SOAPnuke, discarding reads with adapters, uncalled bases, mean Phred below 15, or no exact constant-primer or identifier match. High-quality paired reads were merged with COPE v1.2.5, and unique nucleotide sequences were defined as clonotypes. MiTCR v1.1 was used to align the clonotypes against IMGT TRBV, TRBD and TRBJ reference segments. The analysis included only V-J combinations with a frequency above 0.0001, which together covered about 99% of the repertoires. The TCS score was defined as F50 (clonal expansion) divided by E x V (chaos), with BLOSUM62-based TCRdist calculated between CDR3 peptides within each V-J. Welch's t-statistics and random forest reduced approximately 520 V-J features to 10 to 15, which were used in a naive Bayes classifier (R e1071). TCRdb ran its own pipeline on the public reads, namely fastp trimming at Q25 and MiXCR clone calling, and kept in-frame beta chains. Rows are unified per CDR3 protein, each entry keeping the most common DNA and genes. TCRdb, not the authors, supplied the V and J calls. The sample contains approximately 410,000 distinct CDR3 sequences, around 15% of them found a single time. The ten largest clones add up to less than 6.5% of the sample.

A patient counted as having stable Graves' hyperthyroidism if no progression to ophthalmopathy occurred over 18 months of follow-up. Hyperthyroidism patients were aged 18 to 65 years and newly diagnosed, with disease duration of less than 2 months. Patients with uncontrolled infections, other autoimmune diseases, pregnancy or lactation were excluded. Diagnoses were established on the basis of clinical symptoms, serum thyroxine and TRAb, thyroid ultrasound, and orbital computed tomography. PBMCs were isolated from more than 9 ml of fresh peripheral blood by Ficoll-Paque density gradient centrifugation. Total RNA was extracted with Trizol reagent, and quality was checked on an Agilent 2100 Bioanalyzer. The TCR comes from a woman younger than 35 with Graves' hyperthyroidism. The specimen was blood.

The CDR3 reads as follows: CSVPSGRSTGANVLTF. The DNA sequence follows: TGCAGCGTACCTAGCGGGAGATCTACCGGGGCCAACGTCCTGACTTTC. This chain joins TRBV29-1 to TRBJ2-6; the junction holds 10 bases that match TRBD2. V is cut back by 6 bases and J by 4 bases, with 9 bases in the junction unmatched. CDR1 and CDR2 are drawn from the germline V gene: SQVTM, ANQGSEA. Inclusive of the bounding cysteine and phenylalanine, the CDR3 is 16 residues long. Only the CDR3 DNA stays, 48 bases, in frame from base 1. Extended through the reference TRBV29-1 and TRBJ2-6 proteins, this CDR3 yields the full variable domain: SAVISQKPSRDICQRGTSLTIQCQVDSQVTMMFWYRQQPGQSLTLIATANQGSEATYESGFVIDKFPISRPNLTFSTLTVSNMSPEDSSIYLCSVPSGRSTGANVLTFGAGSRLTVL.